These 6 T cell receptor beta chains were all obtained from the same sample, sequenced in a study of T cell responses to AZD1222 COVID-19 vaccine. Profiling relied on immunoSEQ multiplex PCR, and the TCRdb table lists in-frame clones only, not all of them. The data contain fewer than 120,000 clones, approximately 92% of them singletons. The sequences come from peripheral blood, collected 28 days after the second AZD1222 dose. These receptors came from an adult who received the AZD1222 COVID-19 vaccine.

V and J are TRBV7-3 and TRBJ1-2, with a weak D call TRBD1 (6 bases). CDR1 is SGHTA, CDR2 FQGTGA, per germline. Deletions cut 5 bases from V and 7 bases from J, with 20 bases between. This CDR3 region has 15 residues. The CDR3 protein is CASSPQEEGDVGYTF. CDR3 nucleotide sequence: TGTGCCAGCAGCCCGCAAGAGGAGGGGGATGTTGGCTACACCTTC.

This clone has just a few counts. The chain carries TRBV5-1 and TRBJ1-4, with unresolved D. Between the trimmed V and J ends, which lost 1 base and 8 bases, there was a span of 15 bases. Germline V gene sequence: CDR1 SGHRS, CDR2 YFSETQ. CDR3 length equals 15 residues. CDR3 sequence: CASSLLSDIREKLFF. CDR3 coding DNA: TGCGCCAGCAGCTTGCTCTCAGATATAAGGGAAAAACTGTTTTTT.

By share of the sample, this clone is medium-sized. The V gene is TRBV29-1, the J gene TRBJ2-7, with 7 positions matching TRBD2. V dropped 6 bases and J dropped 4; count of bases not matched to a gene: 12. Germline values: CDR1 SQVTM, CDR2 ANQGSEA. The CDR3 covers 14 residues. CDR3 sequence: CSVLGGGYGYEQYF. For the CDR3, the DNA is TGCAGCGTCTTGGGGGGGGGATATGGATACGAGCAGTACTTC.

This rearrangement joins TRBV10-3 to TRBJ2-5, with D tentatively TRBD1 or TRBD2 (5 bases each). Germline values: CDR1 ENHRY, CDR2 SYGVKD. The CDR3 has 14 residues. The germline V and J ends were trimmed by 2 bases and 1 base, with 8 bases remaining between them. CDR3 region: CAISERGVQETQYF. For the CDR3, the DNA is TGTGCCATCAGTGAGCGAGGGGTCCAAGAGACCCAGTACTTC.

The rearrangement uses TRBV2 and TRBJ2-7; weak D call: TRBD2 (6 bases). The CDR3 totals 17 residues. Germline V lookup: CDR1 SNHLY, CDR2 FYNNEI. V lost 4 bases, J lost 0 bases, and 19 bases lay in between. The CDR3 DNA follows: TGTGCCAGCAGTGTTCCGTTGGAGGGGAGAAGCTCCTACGAGCAGTACTTC. It encodes CASSVPLEGRSSYEQYF.

J is TRBJ1-2 and V is TRBV7-2; D gene uncertain. This CDR3 spans 13 amino acids. The germline CDR1 and CDR2 sequences are SGHTA and FQGNSA. With 2 bases removed from V and 7 bases from J, the gap between germline ends came to 11 bases. The CDR3 DNA reads TGTGCCAGCAGCTTATACATAGGTGGTGGCTACACCTTC. It yields the protein CASSLYIGGGYTF.